This T cell receptor (beta chain) was identified in a study of T-cell memory formation after mild COVID-19. TCRdb redid the calling of the 5' RACE reads with MiXCR, one entry per CDR3 protein. The sample carries 310,000 or so distinct CDR3 sequences, roughly 15% recorded once. Germline CDR1 is LGHDT and CDR2 is YNNKEL (reference sequence). V was cut by 1 base and J by 6 bases, with 7 bases left in between. The CDR3 totals 13 residues. Points from the study as a whole: From day 15 to 85, contracting clones were balanced between CD4 and CD8, whereas later expanders leaned toward CD4+. The appearance of some responding clones in pre-infection memory suggested that cross-reactive memory joined.

Remarks on this clonotype: The antigen is unknown.

The specimen was PBMCs or a T cell subset sorted from them (not recorded which). This chain joins TRBV3-1 and TRBJ2-4; tentative D call: TRBD1 (5 bases). The sequence was obtained from a man in his late teens or twenties who had mild COVID-19 (a few samples of this study predate the infection). Cell type and time point are not known. The CDR3 DNA reads as TGTGCCAGCAGCCAAGGGCAGGGAAACATTCAGTACTTC. Translating it yields CASSQGQGNIQYF. Filled out from reference TRBV3-1 and TRBJ2-4, the complete variable domain reads DTAVSQTPKYLVTQMGNDKSIKCEQNLGHDTMYWYKQDSKKFLKIMFSYNNKELIINETVPNRFSPKSPDKAHLNLHINSLELGDSAVYFCASSQGQGNIQYFGAGTRLSVL.